A selection of T cell receptor beta chains follows, all from one sample in a study of human T cells and chemical hapten exposure. TCRdb re-called the RACE reads with MiXCR, one entry per CDR3 protein. The data contain under 450,000 distinct CDR3 sequences, about 6% of them seen just once; the ten biggest clones take up 5% to 6%. The source material was whole blood, sampled in connection with sensitization to the hapten diphenylcyclopropenone (DPC). The source of these receptors is a woman aged 18 to 35 with alopecia areata. Some clones in this sample may be carry-over from other donors' samples. Each CDR3 is given with its conserved first and last residue. A D gene is named only where the DNA matches it firmly. Not every row has a clone size; where given, it reads once, few, many or a size class.

cdr3_length	clone_size	v_call	j_call	d_call	cdr3_aa	cdr3_nt
17	few	TRBV5-6	TRBJ2-1	-	CASSLGPNQPLYNEQFF	TGTGCCAGCAGCTTAGGGCCGAACCAACCACTTTACAATGAGCAGTTCTTC
13	-	TRBV7-9	TRBJ2-3	-	CASSSRQRDTQYF	TGTGCCAGCAGCTCCCGACAGCGGGATACGCAGTATTTT
14	few	TRBV3-1	TRBJ1-6	-	CASSQAGTNSPLHF	TGTGCCAGCAGCCAAGCAGGTACAAATTCACCCCTCCACTTT
14	many	TRBV7-2	TRBJ1-1	-	CASSLVWLNTEAFF	TGTGCCAGCAGCTTAGTTTGGCTGAACACTGAAGCTTTCTTT
17	few	TRBV4-1	TRBJ1-1	-	CASSQVDLGLFGAEAFF	TGCGCCAGCAGCCAAGTGGACTTGGGACTTTTTGGGGCTGAAGCTTTCTTT
14	many	TRBV29-1	TRBJ1-1	-	CSANLQEMNTEAFF	TGCAGCGCCAACCTACAGGAGATGAACACTGAAGCTTTCTTT
14	few	TRBV23-1	TRBJ2-1	-	CASSYPGPDNEQFF	TGCGCCAGCAGTTATCCAGGGCCCGACAATGAGCAGTTCTTC
16	many	TRBV11-2	TRBJ1-2	-	CASSLSRFGGNYGYTF	TGTGCCAGCAGCTTAAGTCGTTTTGGCGGGAACTATGGCTACACCTTC
14	few	TRBV2	TRBJ1-2	-	CASSREGGNYGYTF	TGTGCCAGCAGTCGGGAGGGCGGTAACTATGGCTACACCTTC
12	many	TRBV20-1	TRBJ2-4	-	CSGELGGNIQYF	TGCAGTGGCGAGCTTGGGGGAAACATTCAGTACTTC
15	many	TRBV3-1	TRBJ1-1	-	CASSQGGRLLTEAFF	TGTGCCAGCAGCCAAGGGGGACGGCTACTCACTGAAGCTTTCTTT
14	-	TRBV6-2/TRBV6-3	TRBJ1-5	-	CASSYLTGDQPQHF	TGTGCCAGCAGTTACCTTACAGGTGATCAGCCCCAGCATTTT
15	-	TRBV20-1	TRBJ1-6	-	CSARESPTASSPLHF	TGCAGTGCTAGAGAGAGCCCAACGGCGAGTTCACCCCTCCACTTT
19	many	TRBV6-2/TRBV6-3	TRBJ1-5	TRBD1	CASSYSGQGSLYSNQPQHF	TGTGCCAGCAGTTACTCGGGACAGGGCAGTCTCTATAGCAATCAGCCCCAGCATTTT
16	many	TRBV6-1	TRBJ1-3	-	CASSEPGRGSGNTIYF	TGTGCCAGCAGTGAGCCCGGCAGGGGCTCTGGAAACACCATATATTTT
16	-	TRBV10-3	TRBJ2-2	-	CAISEFAAESSGELFF	TGTGCCATCAGTGAGTTTGCCGCAGAAAGTTCGGGGGAGCTGTTTTTT
11	many	TRBV29-1	TRBJ2-7	-	CSALFSNEQYF	TGCAGCGCACTCTTCAGTAACGAGCAGTACTTC
15	-	TRBV3-1	TRBJ2-7	TRBD1	CASSSSRDRGYEQYF	TGTGCCAGCAGCTCTTCTCGGGACAGGGGCTACGAGCAGTACTTC
14	many	TRBV27	TRBJ1-4	TRBD1	CASSSGGWDEKLFF	TGTGCCAGCAGTTCAGGGGGATGGGATGAAAAACTGTTTTTT